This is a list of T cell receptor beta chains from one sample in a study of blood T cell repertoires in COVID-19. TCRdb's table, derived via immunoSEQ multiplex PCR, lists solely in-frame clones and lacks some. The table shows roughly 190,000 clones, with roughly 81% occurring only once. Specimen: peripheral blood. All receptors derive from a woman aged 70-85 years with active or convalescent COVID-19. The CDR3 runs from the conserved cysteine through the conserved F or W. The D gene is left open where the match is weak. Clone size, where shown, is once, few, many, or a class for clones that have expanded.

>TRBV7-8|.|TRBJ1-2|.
CASSSGQNYGYTF
TGTGCCAGCAGCTCTGGACAGAACTATGGCTACACCTTC
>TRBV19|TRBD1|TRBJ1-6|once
CASRLGQGNSPLHF
TGTGCCAGTCGCCTAGGACAGGGAAATTCACCCCTCCACTTT
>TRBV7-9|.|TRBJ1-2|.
CASSLARQGIGYTF
TGTGCCAGCAGCTTAGCGCGGCAGGGCATTGGCTACACCTTC
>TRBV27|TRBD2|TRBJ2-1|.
CASRGLAGISYNEQFF
TGTGCCAGCAGGGGACTAGCGGGAATATCCTACAATGAGCAGTTCTTC
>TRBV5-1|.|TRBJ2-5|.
CASSLEGGSWETQYF
TGCGCCAGCAGCTTGGAGGGGGGGAGCTGGGAGACCCAGTACTTC
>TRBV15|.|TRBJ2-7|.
CATSREQGSSYEQYF
TGTGCCACCAGCAGAGAACAGGGAAGCTCCTACGAGCAGTACTTC
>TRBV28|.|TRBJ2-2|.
CASVDHRGAGELFF
TGTGCCAGCGTGGACCACCGGGGTGCCGGGGAGCTGTTTTTT
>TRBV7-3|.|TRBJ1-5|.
CASSLAGGNQPQHF
TGTGCCAGCAGCTTAGCGGGAGGCAATCAGCCCCAGCATTTT
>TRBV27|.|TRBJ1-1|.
CASSYIWNTEAFF
TGTGCCAGCAGTTATATTTGGAACACTGAAGCTTTCTTT
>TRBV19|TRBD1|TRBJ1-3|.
CASSLQGFGGNTIYF
TGTGCCAGTAGCCTACAGGGGTTCGGAGGAAACACCATATATTTT
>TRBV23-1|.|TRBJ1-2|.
CASSQLKAGYTF
TGCGCCAGCAGTCAATTAAAAGCTGGCTACACCTTC
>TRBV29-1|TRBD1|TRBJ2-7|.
CSVGQAPLYEQYF
TGCAGCGTCGGACAGGCTCCCCTCTACGAGCAGTACTTC
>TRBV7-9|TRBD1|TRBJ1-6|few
CASSLTTGTGVSPLHF
TGTGCCAGCAGCTTAACAACCGGGACAGGGGTGTCACCCCTCCACTTT
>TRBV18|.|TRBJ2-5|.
CASSLPLATETQYF
TGTGCCAGCTCACTCCCCCTGGCGACTGAGACCCAGTACTTC
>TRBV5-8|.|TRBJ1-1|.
CASSFPPGVGSTEAFF
TGTGCCAGCAGCTTTCCACCCGGGGTGGGTAGCACTGAAGCTTTCTTT
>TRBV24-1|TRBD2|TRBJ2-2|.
CATRGGTAGTGELFF
TGTGCCACTCGGGGGGGGACGGCAGGTACCGGGGAGCTGTTTTTT
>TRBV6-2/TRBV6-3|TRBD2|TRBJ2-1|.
CASSQSGRNYNEQFF
TGTGCCAGCAGCCAAAGCGGGAGGAACTACAATGAGCAGTTCTTC
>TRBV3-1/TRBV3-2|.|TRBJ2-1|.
CASSLSSVKGLFF
TGTGCCAGCAGCCTGTCTAGCGTGAAGGGTCTGTTCTTC
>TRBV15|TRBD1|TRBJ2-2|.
CATSSRDRGNTGELFF
TGTGCCACCAGCAGCCGGGACAGGGGGAACACCGGGGAGCTGTTTTTT
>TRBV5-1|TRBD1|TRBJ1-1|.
CASSSDRGENTEAFF
TGCGCCAGCAGCTCGGACAGGGGGGAGAACACTGAAGCTTTCTTT
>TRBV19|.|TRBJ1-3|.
CASSLHRRNSGNTIYF
TGTGCCAGTAGTTTACACAGGAGAAACTCTGGAAACACCATATATTTT
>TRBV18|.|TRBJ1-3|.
CASSPSGSGNTIYF
TGTGCCAGCTCACCGTCCGGTTCGGGAAACACCATATATTTT
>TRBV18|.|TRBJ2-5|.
CASSPPGVGETQYF
TGTGCCAGCTCACCTCCCGGGGTTGGGGAGACCCAGTACTTC
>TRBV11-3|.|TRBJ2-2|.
CASSGRNTGELFF
TGTGCCAGCAGCGGCCGTAACACCGGGGAGCTGTTTTTT
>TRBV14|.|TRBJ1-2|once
CASSPQTHSTPYGYTF
TGTGCCAGCAGCCCCCAGACACACTCGACGCCCTATGGCTACACCTTC
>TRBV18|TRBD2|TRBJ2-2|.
CASSPLSGTNTGELFF
TGTGCCAGCTCACCTCTGAGCGGGACGAACACCGGGGAGCTGTTTTTT